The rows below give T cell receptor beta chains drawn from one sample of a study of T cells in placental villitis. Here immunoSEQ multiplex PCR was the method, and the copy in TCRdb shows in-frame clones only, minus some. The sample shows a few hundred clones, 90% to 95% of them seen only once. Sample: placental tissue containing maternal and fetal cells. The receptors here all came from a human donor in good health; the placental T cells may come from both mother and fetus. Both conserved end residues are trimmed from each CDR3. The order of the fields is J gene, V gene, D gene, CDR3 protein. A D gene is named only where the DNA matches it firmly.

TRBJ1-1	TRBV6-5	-	ASSYSYRDTEAF
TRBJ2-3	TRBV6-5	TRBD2	ASRRLAGGGDTQY
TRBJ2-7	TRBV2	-	ASSGESYEQY
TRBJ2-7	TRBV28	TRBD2	ASNLIAGYEQY
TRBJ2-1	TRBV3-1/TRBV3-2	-	ASSQDVAEVANEQF
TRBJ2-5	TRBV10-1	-	ASSVVYGREGQETQY
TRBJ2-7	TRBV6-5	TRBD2	ASSYYYRGAYEQY
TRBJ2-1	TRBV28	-	ASRSLGAAAYNEQF
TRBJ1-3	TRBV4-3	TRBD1	ASSQDSYRGGNTIY
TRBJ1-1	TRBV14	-	ASSQLRANTEAF
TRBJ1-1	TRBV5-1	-	ASSLAVNTEAF
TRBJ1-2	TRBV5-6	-	ASSSTGLVGYT
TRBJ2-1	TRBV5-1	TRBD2	ASSLDVAGVDEQF
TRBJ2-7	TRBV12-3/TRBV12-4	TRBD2	ACQRENSYEQY
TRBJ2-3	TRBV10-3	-	AISEDGERTDTQY
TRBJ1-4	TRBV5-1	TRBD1	ASSLDRGTNEKLF
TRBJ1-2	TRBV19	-	ASSPGSYGYT
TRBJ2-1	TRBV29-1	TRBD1	SVETGGEQF
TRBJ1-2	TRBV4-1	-	ASSPQTNYGYT
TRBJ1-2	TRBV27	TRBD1	ASSSGQLDGYT
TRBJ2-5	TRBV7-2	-	ASSQGGPGETQY
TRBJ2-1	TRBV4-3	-	ASAGDNNEQF
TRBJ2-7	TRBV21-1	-	ASSKEELRSDSSYEQY
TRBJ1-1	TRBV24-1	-	ATSEAINTEAF
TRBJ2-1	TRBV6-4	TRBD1	ASSDSRTGSVNEQF
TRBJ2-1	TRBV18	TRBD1	ASSPLVGQGREQF
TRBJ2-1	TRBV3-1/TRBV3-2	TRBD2	ASSQVAGGHAPRGEQF
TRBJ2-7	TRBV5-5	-	ASSLIGREQY
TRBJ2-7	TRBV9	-	ASSTKPSSYEQY
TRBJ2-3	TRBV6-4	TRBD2	ASSERGLAGGTDTQY
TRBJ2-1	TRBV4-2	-	ASSQEGVVSYNEQF